This TCR beta chain was profiled in a study of shared clonotypes between healthy human individuals. Study in general: A donor's plate count was three for CD4 naive and three for CD4 memory; CD8 naive had two and CD8 memory one. Study-level findings and limits: Approximately 5% of naive CD4 clonotypes were shared across four donors.

A CD45RA+ naive subset and a CD45RA-negative memory subset were split from CD4+ cells. The V and J ends lost 3 bases and 0 bases, in that order; junction bases with no gene match: 5. The CDR3 is 16 residues long. Germline V gene sequence: CDR1 MNHEY, CDR2 SMNVEV (reference sequence). Assay: immunoSEQ multiplex PCR; the TCRdb copy retains only in-frame clones and omits some. The table has over a million clones, approximately 98.5% seen once. Notes on this clone: Its antigen is as yet unknown.

Sequencing used naive CD4+ T cells sorted from blood. Noted subset: CD45RA+ positively selected. The origin of this receptor is a man aged 25-45 years in good health. The V call is TRBV27, the J call TRBJ2-1, with 7 bases matching TRBD2. The DNA for the CDR3 is TGTGCCAGCAGTTTTTACGGGGGGACCTCCTACAATGAGCAGTTCTTC. Residues: CASSFYGGTSYNEQFF.